What follows are 2 T cell receptor beta chains derived from one specimen sequenced in a study of cytomegalovirus exposure and HLA in healthy donors. The table came from immunoSEQ multiplex PCR; TCRdb's copy has only in-frame clones and leaves some out. Among around 150,000 clones, approximately 86% were seen once, and the ten largest hold around 2.3%. The material sequenced was PBMCs. The receptors stem from a woman under 30 in good health and CMV-seronegative.

This chain links TRBV19 with TRBJ1-3; tentatively, D is TRBD1 (6 bases). Germline V gives CDR1 LNHDA, CDR2 SQIVND (reference sequence). Trimming took 9 bases from V and 2 from J, leaving 14 bases between them. The CDR3 length is 14 residues. CDR3 region: CASLQEGAGNTIYF. The CDR3 bases are TGTGCCAGCCTTCAAGAGGGGGCTGGAAACACCATATATTTT.

The CDR3 reads CSVTGTAFEKLFF. The CDR3 coding sequence is TGCAGCGTTACAGGGACGGCTTTCGAAAAACTGTTTTTT. The V call is TRBV29-1, the J call TRBJ1-4; D is perhaps TRBD1 (6 bases). V was shortened by 5 bases and J by 8 bases, with 15 bases between the two germline ends. Looked up from germline, CDR1 is SQVTM and CDR2 is ANQGSEA. This CDR3 has 13 amino acids.